This T cell receptor (beta chain) is from a study of PD-1 blockade in mismatch repair-deficient tumors. Data came from immunoSEQ multiplex PCR; TCRdb stores just in-frame clones and leaves some out. Found here are roughly 14,000 clones, less than 90% of them singletons; the top ten hold less than 20%. Germline V CDR1 and CDR2: WNHNN, SYGVQD (reference sequence). Trimming cost V 7 bases and J 8 bases, with 9 bases left between them. The CDR3 sequence is 11 residues long. This TCR came from an adult with mismatch repair-deficient cancer. The V gene is TRBV10-1, the J gene TRBJ2-4, with no clear D. The sequencing used PBMCs, collected before pembrolizumab treatment. Written as DNA, the CDR3 is TGCGCCAGCATGACCCCAGACATTCAGTACTTC. It is translated as CASMTPDIQYF.